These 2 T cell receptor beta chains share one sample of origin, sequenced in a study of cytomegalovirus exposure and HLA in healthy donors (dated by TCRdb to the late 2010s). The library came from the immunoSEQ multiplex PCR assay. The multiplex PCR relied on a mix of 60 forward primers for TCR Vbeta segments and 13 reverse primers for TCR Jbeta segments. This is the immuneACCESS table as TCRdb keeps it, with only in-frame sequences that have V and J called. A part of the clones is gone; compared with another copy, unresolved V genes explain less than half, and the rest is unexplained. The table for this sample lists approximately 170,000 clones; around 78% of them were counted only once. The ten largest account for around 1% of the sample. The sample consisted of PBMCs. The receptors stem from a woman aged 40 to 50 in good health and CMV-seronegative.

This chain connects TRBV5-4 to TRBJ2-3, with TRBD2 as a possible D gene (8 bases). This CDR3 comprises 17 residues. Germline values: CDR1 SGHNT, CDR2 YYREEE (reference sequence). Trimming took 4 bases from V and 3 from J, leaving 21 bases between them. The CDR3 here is CASSTRSGRQGTDTQYF. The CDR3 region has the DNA TGTGCCAGCAGCACCAGAAGCGGGAGACAGGGAACAGATACGCAGTATTTT.

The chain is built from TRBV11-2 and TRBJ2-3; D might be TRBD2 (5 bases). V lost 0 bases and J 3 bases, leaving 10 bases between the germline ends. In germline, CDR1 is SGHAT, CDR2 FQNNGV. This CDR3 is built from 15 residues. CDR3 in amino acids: CASSLDPGLTDTQYF. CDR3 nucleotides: TGTGCCAGCAGCTTAGATCCCGGACTTACAGATACGCAGTATTTT.